In its sample, the clone carrying this T cell receptor (beta chain) was seen many times. Its antigen is unknown. This entry belongs to a study of T cells in Graves' hyperthyroidism and ophthalmopathy. Notes on the study in general: Most thyroid clonotypes expanded above 0.001 appeared in blood too. Onset of ophthalmopathy came a median roughly 6.4 months after the model predicted it.

Germline loops: CDR1 MNHNS, CDR2 SASEGT. There are 17 residues in the CDR3. V lost 1 base, J lost 0 bases, and 5 bases stayed unmatched. From RNA transcripts, TCR beta CDR3 regions were amplified. The HTBI primer set drove a first-round RT-PCR of the TCR CDR3. TCRdb independently ran MiXCR on the multiplex PCR reads; one entry per CDR3 protein. This table holds about 290,000 distinct CDR3 sequences, roughly 15% found once. The rearrangement joins TRBV6-1 to TRBJ2-1; 8 nucleotides line up with TRBD2. Sequences were obtained from blood. This receptor was taken from a woman aged 25 to 45 with Graves' hyperthyroidism that later progressed to Graves' ophthalmopathy. The CDR3 nucleotides are TGTGCCAGCAGTGAAGGGGTCCTAGCGGGCTCCTACAATGAGCAGTTCTTC. Translated: CASSEGVLAGSYNEQFF.